This T cell receptor (beta chain) was obtained from a study of blood T cell repertoires in COVID-19. Study background: Spain, Italy and the United States supplied samples that represented acute and convalescent COVID-19. The cDNA or gDNA used as material had been derived from T cells, B-cell-depleted T cells, or PBMCs.

V dropped 5 bases and J dropped 4; count of bases not matched to a gene: 9. CDR3 length equals 15 residues. CDR1 is SGDLS, CDR2 YYNGEE, per germline. Profiled with immunoSEQ multiplex PCR; TCRdb holds only in-frame clones, not every one. The sample lists approximately 350,000 clones; around 89% were seen once. The V call is TRBV9, the J call TRBJ2-3, with 8 bases lining up with TRBD2. This clonotype originated in a woman between 25 and 40 years old with COVID-19, enrolled during active disease. Sequenced sample: peripheral blood. This chain's CDR3 is CASRKGTSSSDTQYF. The CDR3 region has the DNA TGTGCCAGCAGAAAGGGGACTAGTAGTTCAGATACGCAGTATTTT. Variable domain in full (rest from reference TRBV9 and TRBJ2-3): DSGVTQTPKHLITATGQRVTLRCSPRSGDLSVYWYQQSLDQGLQFLIQYYNGEERAKGNILERFSAQQFPDLHSELNLSSLELGDSALYFCASRKGTSSSDTQYFGPGTRLTVL.